The 27 T cell receptor beta chains below come from one sample, sequenced in a study of regulatory T cells in long-lasting Graves disease. This sample's time point: persistent/refractory GD, antithyroid drugs over 5 years with positive TRAb. RNA isolated from PBMCs was used to make the TCR library. Researchers made TCR beta libraries by using iRepertoire HTBI primers and running Arm-PCR on CDR3 regions. Each CDR3 protein gets one entry after TCRdb re-called the multiplex PCR reads with MiXCR. The table lists a few hundred thousand distinct CDR3 sequences, 20% to 25% of them singletons, with about 7% in the top ten. This specimen consisted of peripheral blood mononuclear cells (PBMCs), obtained when the disease was refractory, from a patient treated with antithyroid drugs. The receptors were sampled from a female donor with Graves disease.

J is TRBJ2-7 and V is TRBV5-6, with D possibly called TRBD1 or TRBD2 (5 bases each). There are 15 residues in the CDR3. V was shortened by 4 bases and J by 7 bases, with 21 bases between the two germline ends. Germline CDR1 reads SGHDT; CDR2 reads YYEEEE. The CDR3 protein is CASSGTLSHGAEQYF. Here the CDR3 DNA reads TGTGCCAGCAGCGGGACGCTTTCTCATGGCGCGGAGCAGTACTTC.

This clonotype was seen many times. The genes are TRBV28 and TRBJ2-7, with TRBD1 identical over 9 bases. Looked up from germline, CDR1 is MDHEN and CDR2 is SYDVKM. The V segment lost 4 bases and the J segment 2 bases; nucleotides outside the gene matches: 3. There are 14 residues in the CDR3. The CDR3 reads CASSWTGEAYEQYF. CDR3 in DNA: TGTGCCAGCAGTTGGACAGGGGAGGCCTACGAGCAGTACTTC. Using reference TRBV28 and TRBJ2-7 for the parts outside the CDR3, the full variable domain is DVKVTQSSRYLVKRTGEKVFLECVQDMDHENMFWYRQDPGLGLRLIYFSYDVKMKEKGDIPEGYSVSREKKERFSLILESASTNQTSMYLCASSWTGEAYEQYFGPGTRLTVT.

This clonotype was counted ten times or more. The CDR3 reads CASSLSDRDYGYTF. The DNA of the CDR3 is TGTGCCAGCAGCCTATCCGACAGGGACTATGGCTACACCTTC. The V and J genes are TRBV7-2 and TRBJ1-2; 7 nucleotides align to TRBD1. The CDR3 has 14 residues. Germline V gene sequence: CDR1 SGHTA, CDR2 FQGNSA. Trimming removed 5 bases from V and 3 bases from J; junction bases left unmatched: 6.

This clonotype was counted at least ten times. CDR3 region: CASSLGGASSYEQYF. The CDR3 DNA sequence: TGTGCCAGCAGCTTGGGGGGGGCTAGCTCCTACGAGCAGTACTTC. The chain combines TRBV11-2 with TRBJ2-7; D might be TRBD2 (7 bases). The CDR3 has 15 residues. From germline, CDR1 is SGHAT and CDR2 FQNNGV. V lost 3 bases, J lost 0 bases, and 12 bases lay in between.

This clonotype came up many times. The chain has TRBV24-1 and TRBJ2-5; 9 bases are a match to TRBD1. From germline, CDR1 is KGHDR and CDR2 SFDVKD. Trimming took 9 bases from V and 5 from J; bases not matched to a gene: 6. The CDR3 length is 13 residues. CDR3 residues: CATGGQGQETQYF. In DNA, the CDR3 is TGTGCCACCGGAGGACAGGGGCAGGAGACCCAGTACTTC.

This clonotype was seen repeatedly, ten times or more. The genes are TRBV12-3 or TRBV12-4 and TRBJ2-7; 10 nucleotides agree with TRBD1. The CDR3 is made up of 16 amino acids. With 0 bases clipped from V and 2 bases from J, the junction kept 4 bases outside the gene matches. The CDR3 DNA is TGTGCCAGCAGTTTAGCTTGGACAGGGGGTCCCTACGAGCAGTACTTC. Its protein product is CASSLAWTGGPYEQYF.

This clonotype was seen many times. This rearrangement joins TRBV6-1 to TRBJ2-7; D assignment may be TRBD1 or TRBD2 (5 bases each). Germline CDR1 reads MNHNS; CDR2 reads SASEGT. CDR3 length: 14 amino acids. The ends were cut back, 5 bases at V and 0 bases at J, with 11 bases in the middle. The CDR3 protein is CASSRDGVSYEQYF. CDR3 coding DNA: TGTGCCAGCAGTCGGGACGGAGTCTCCTACGAGCAGTACTTC.

The chain employs TRBV6-1 and TRBJ1-5, with D unclear. From germline, CDR1 is MNHNS and CDR2 SASEGT. Trimming pared 0 bases from V and 5 bases from J, leaving 8 bases between. This CDR3 has 14 residues. The CDR3 spells CASSEAGSHQPQHF. In DNA form, the CDR3 reads TGTGCCAGCAGTGAAGCTGGGTCTCATCAGCCCCAGCATTTT.

Details on this clonotype: A read error may explain this, as a much larger clone is one base away. The CDR3 carries no conserved terminal phenylalanine or tryptophan, so it likely arises from a read error. This chain connects TRBV12-3 or TRBV12-4 to TRBJ1-6; D not resolved. The CDR3 totals 14 residues. V gave up 3 bases and J gave up 8 bases, with 11 bases separating them. CDR3 loop: CASSLVRGYSPLHL. CDR3 coding DNA: TGTGCCAGCAGTTTGGTCCGGGGATATTCACCCCTCCACCTT.

This clonotype turned up a few times. V usage is TRBV10-2 and J usage is TRBJ2-7, with TRBD1 matching 9 bases. This CDR3 has 19 residues. Germline V gives CDR1 WSHSY, CDR2 SAAADI. With 4 bases clipped from V and 3 bases from J, the junction kept 19 bases outside the gene matches. In nucleotides, the CDR3 is TGCGCCAGCAGTGCCCGGGACAGGGAGTTCCGCCGCCCAAGCTACGAGCAGTACTTC. It is translated as CASSARDREFRRPSYEQYF.

This clonotype was detected only a few times. V is TRBV24-1 and J is TRBJ2-2; D remains unclear. V shed 3 bases and J shed 3 bases, with 16 bases lying between them. This CDR3 has 17 residues. Germline CDR1 reads KGHDR; CDR2 reads SFDVKD. In nucleotides, the CDR3 is TGTGCCACCAGTGATCAGCCCACTCGAGATTACACCGGGGAGCTGTTTTTT. It encodes CATSDQPTRDYTGELFF.

This clonotype has ten or more counts. This chain links TRBV12-3 or TRBV12-4 with TRBJ1-2, with a tentative D call TRBD1 (5 bases). This CDR3 comprises 14 residues. Trimming took off 7 bases at V and 5 bases at J, with 17 bases between the two ends. The chain's CDR3 is CASTGHDPPYGYTF. DNA of the CDR3: TGTGCCAGCACAGGACACGATCCACCTTATGGCTACACCTTC.

This clonotype was observed a handful of times. The genes are TRBV7-9 and TRBJ1-2; 7 bases fit TRBD1. The V gene end was trimmed by 1 base and the J gene end by 7 bases; junction bases not matched to a gene: 12. The germline V gene has CDR1 SEHNR and CDR2 FQNEAQ (reference sequence). The CDR3 totals 16 residues. CDR3: CASSLGDRAPLFGYTF. As DNA, the CDR3 is TGTGCCAGCAGCTTAGGAGACAGGGCCCCCTTATTTGGCTACACCTTC.

For this clonotype: This may be a read error: a much more frequent sequence differs by one nucleotide. The chain recombines TRBV7-2 with TRBJ1-1, with D unresolved. Trimming took 3 bases from V and 0 from J, leaving 8 bases between them. The CDR3 consists of 14 residues. Germline V gene data show CDR1 as SGHTA and CDR2 as FQGNSA. This CDR3 reads CASSLVKVNTEAFF. CDR3 nucleotide sequence: TGTGCCAGCAGCTTGGTAAAGGTGAACACTGAAGCTTTCTTT.

This chain joins TRBV30 and TRBJ1-1; TRBD1 might be the D (5 bases). CDR1 and CDR2 from the germline V gene are GTSNPN and SVGIG (reference sequence). Trimming removed 5 bases from V and 0 bases from J, with 10 bases in between. The CDR3 runs 13 residues. CDR3 residues: CAWGEGLNTEAFF. The CDR3 nucleotides read TGTGCCTGGGGGGAGGGGTTGAACACTGAAGCTTTCTTT.

The chain employs TRBV4-1 and TRBJ1-2, with D uncertain. Germline V gene sequence: CDR1 MGHRA, CDR2 YSYEKL. This CDR3 comprises 14 residues. Trimming removed 0 bases at V and 4 bases at J, with 9 bases between. The CDR3 region has the DNA TGCGCCAGCAGCCAAGATGGTTCGGGCTATGGCTACACCTTC. It encodes CASSQDGSGYGYTF.

This clonotype was recorded at least ten times. V and J are TRBV28 and TRBJ2-7; 8 nucleotides agree with TRBD2. Germline V gene lookup returns CDR1 MDHEN and CDR2 SYDVKM. V was clipped by 6 bases and J by 1 base; unmatched bases: 5. The CDR3 runs to 14 residues. The CDR3 region is CASSTGGPSYEQYF. For the CDR3, the DNA is TGTGCCAGCAGCACGGGGGGGCCATCCTACGAGCAGTACTTC.

This clonotype was picked up many times. The chain recombines TRBV28 with TRBJ1-5; possibly TRBD1 for D (5 bases). Germline-derived CDR1 and CDR2 are MDHEN and SYDVKM. This CDR3 has 12 amino acids. Trimming took off 11 bases at V and 4 bases at J, with 12 bases between the two ends. The CDR3 protein is CASEGPNQPQHF. Here the CDR3 DNA reads TGTGCCTCTGAGGGACCTAATCAGCCCCAGCATTTT. Full variable domain (missing parts from reference TRBV28 and TRBJ1-5): DVKVTQSSRYLVKRTGEKVFLECVQDMDHENMFWYRQDPGLGLRLIYFSYDVKMKEKGDIPEGYSVSREKKERFSLILESASTNQTSMYLCASEGPNQPQHFGDGTRLSIL.

The gene calls are TRBV6-2 or TRBV6-3 and TRBJ1-2; D is uncertain. There are 17 residues in the CDR3. Germline V gives CDR1 MNHEY, CDR2 SVGEGT. V shed 0 bases and J shed 1 base, with 15 bases lying between them. CDR3 protein: CASSYSPGDGFNYGYTF. The CDR3 coding sequence is TGTGCCAGCAGTTACTCGCCAGGCGACGGCTTTAACTATGGCTACACCTTC.

This clonotype has only one observation. Because it lacks the conserved phenylalanine or tryptophan at the end, this CDR3 is likely a read error. The chain joins TRBV13 to TRBJ2-5; possibly TRBD2 for D (6 bases). The V gene's germline CDR1 is PRHDT and CDR2 FYEKMQ (reference sequence). Trimming left V 5 bases short and J 7 bases short, with 26 bases between. The CDR3 loop spans 17 amino acids. CDR3 DNA sequence: TGTGCCAGCAGCGATAATGGCCCGACTAGTCTAAGGGGGACCCAGTACCTC. It encodes CASSDNGPTSLRGTQYL.

The chain employs TRBV2 and TRBJ2-7; D unclear. This CDR3 spans 12 amino acids. Germline CDR1 is SNHLY and CDR2 is FYNNEI. Trimming shortened V by 7 bases and J by 4 bases, and 11 bases separated the two germline ends. CDR3 coding DNA: TGTGCCAGCACCACCGTCGGGTACGAGCAGTACTTC. Amino acid sequence: CASTTVGYEQYF. Together with reference TRBV2 and TRBJ2-7, the CDR3 gives the full variable domain: EPEVTQTPSHQVTQMGQEVILRCVPISNHLYFYWYRQILGQKVEFLVSFYNNEISEKSEIFDDQFSVERPDGSNFTLKIRSTKLEDSAMYFCASTTVGYEQYFGPGTRLTVT.

This clonotype was seen at least ten times. The chain has TRBV12-3 or TRBV12-4 and TRBJ1-2, with TRBD1 identical over 8 bases. V gave up 6 bases and J gave up 8 bases; unmatched junction bases: 11. The CDR3 consists of 14 residues. The CDR3 region is CASSATRTGYGYTF. The CDR3 DNA is TGTGCCAGCAGCGCGACCCGGACAGGGTACGGCTACACCTTC.

The table lists this clonotype with a few counts. The genes are TRBV4-1 and TRBJ1-2; the D is unclear. Germline V gene sequence: CDR1 MGHRA, CDR2 YSYEKL. The CDR3 extends over 15 amino acids. Between the trimmed V and J ends, which lost 4 bases and 2 bases, there was a span of 14 bases. The CDR3 is CASSPPAGGNYGYTF. The CDR3 DNA sequence: TGCGCCAGCAGCCCCCCGGCAGGAGGCAACTATGGCTACACCTTC.

This clonotype was counted ten times or more. V is TRBV5-1 and J is TRBJ2-7, with unresolved D. CDR1 is SGHRS, CDR2 YFSETQ, per germline. The V and J ends lost 1 base and 3 bases respectively, with 8 bases between them. CDR3 length equals 13 residues. The CDR3 spells CASSLMAGYEQYF. In DNA, the CDR3 is TGCGCCAGCAGCTTGATGGCAGGCTACGAGCAGTACTTC.

This clonotype was observed many times. The chain joins TRBV30 to TRBJ2-5; D is undetermined. The CDR3 runs to 11 residues. Per the germline V gene, CDR1 is GTSNPN and CDR2 is SVGIG (reference sequence). V lost 7 bases, J lost 5 bases, and 11 bases lay in between. The CDR3 sequence is CASTSGETQYF. Written as DNA, the CDR3 is TGTGCCTCTACCTCTGGGGAGACCCAGTACTTC.

This chain uses TRBV4-2 with TRBJ2-4; D is uncertain. The CDR3 runs 14 residues. Trimming shortened V by 3 bases and J by 6 bases, and 12 bases separated the two germline ends. CDR1 is LGHNA and CDR2 is YNFKEQ in the germline V gene. CDR3 sequence: CASSQPAERNIQYF. The CDR3 region has the DNA TGTGCCAGCAGCCAGCCGGCCGAGAGAAACATTCAGTACTTC.

This clonotype was counted a few times. The V gene is TRBV7-6, the J gene TRBJ2-7, with 8 bases matching TRBD1. The CDR3 extends over 12 amino acids. Germline-derived CDR1 and CDR2 are SGHVS and FNYEAQ. Trimming at V came to 3 bases and at J to 5 bases, leaving 0 bases not matched to a gene. The CDR3 nucleotides read TGTGCCAGCAGCTTGGGACAGGACGAGCAGTACTTC. Its protein product is CASSLGQDEQYF.